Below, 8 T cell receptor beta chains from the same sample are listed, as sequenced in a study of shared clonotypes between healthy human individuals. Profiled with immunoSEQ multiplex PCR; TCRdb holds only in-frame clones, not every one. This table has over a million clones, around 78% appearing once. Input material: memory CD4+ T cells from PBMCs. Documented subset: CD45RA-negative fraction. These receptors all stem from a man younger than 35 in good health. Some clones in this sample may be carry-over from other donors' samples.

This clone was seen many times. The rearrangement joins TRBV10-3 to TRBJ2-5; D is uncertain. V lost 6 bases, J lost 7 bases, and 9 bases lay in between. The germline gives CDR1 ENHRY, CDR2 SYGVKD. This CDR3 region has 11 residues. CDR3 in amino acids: CAIRVEGTQYF. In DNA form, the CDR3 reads TGTGCCATCAGGGTTGAAGGGACCCAGTACTTC.

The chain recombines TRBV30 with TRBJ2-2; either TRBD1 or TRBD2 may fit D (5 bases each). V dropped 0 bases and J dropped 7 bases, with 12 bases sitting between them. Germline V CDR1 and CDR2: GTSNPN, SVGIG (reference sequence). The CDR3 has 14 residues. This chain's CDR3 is CAWSVGRRGGELFF. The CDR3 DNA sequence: TGTGCCTGGAGTGTGGGGAGAAGGGGCGGGGAGCTGTTTTTT.

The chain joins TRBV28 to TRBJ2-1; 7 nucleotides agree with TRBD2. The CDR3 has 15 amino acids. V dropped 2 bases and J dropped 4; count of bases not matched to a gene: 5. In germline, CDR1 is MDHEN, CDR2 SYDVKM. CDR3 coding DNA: TGTGCCAGCAGTTTAAACGGCGGGGGATACAATGAGCAGTTCTTC. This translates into CASSLNGGGYNEQFF. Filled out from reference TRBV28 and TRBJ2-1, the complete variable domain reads DVKVTQSSRYLVKRTGEKVFLECVQDMDHENMFWYRQDPGLGLRLIYFSYDVKMKEKGDIPEGYSVSREKKERFSLILESASTNQTSMYLCASSLNGGGYNEQFFGPGTRLTVL.

In nucleotides, the CDR3 is TGTGCCAGCAGCCCTGACAGTCTTCCTGGAAACACCATATATTTT. Translating it yields CASSPDSLPGNTIYF. The gene calls are TRBV7-3 and TRBJ1-3; D might be TRBD1 (5 bases). Trimming cost V 5 bases and J 2 bases, with 13 bases left between them. Per the germline V gene, CDR1 is SGHTA and CDR2 is FQGTGA. This CDR3 is built from 15 residues.

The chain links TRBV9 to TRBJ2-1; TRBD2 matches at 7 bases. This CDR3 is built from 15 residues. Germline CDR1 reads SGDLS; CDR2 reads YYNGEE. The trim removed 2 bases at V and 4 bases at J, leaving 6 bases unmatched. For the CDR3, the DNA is TGTGCCAGCAGCGTGGAGGGAGGGGAGTACAATGAGCAGTTCTTC. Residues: CASSVEGGEYNEQFF.

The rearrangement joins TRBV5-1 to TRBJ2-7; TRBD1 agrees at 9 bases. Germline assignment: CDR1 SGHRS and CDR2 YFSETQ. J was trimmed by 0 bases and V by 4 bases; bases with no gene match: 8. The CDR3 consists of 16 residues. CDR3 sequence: CASSPDSTGGSYEQYF. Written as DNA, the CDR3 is TGCGCCAGCAGCCCGGATTCGACAGGGGGCTCCTACGAGCAGTACTTC. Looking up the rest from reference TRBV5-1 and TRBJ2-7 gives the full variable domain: KAGVTQTPRYLIKTRGQQVTLSCSPISGHRSVSWYQQTPGQGLQFLFEYFSETQRNKGNFPGRFSGRQFSNSRSEMNVSTLELGDSALYLCASSPDSTGGSYEQYFGPGTRLTVT.

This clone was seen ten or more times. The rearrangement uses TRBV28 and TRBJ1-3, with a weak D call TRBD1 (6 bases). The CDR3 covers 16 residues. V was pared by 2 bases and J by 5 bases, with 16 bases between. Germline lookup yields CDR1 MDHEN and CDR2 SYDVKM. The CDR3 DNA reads TGTGCCAGCAGTTTAAGGTTTGGGGGGGCTAGAAACACCATATATTTT. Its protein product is CASSLRFGGARNTIYF.

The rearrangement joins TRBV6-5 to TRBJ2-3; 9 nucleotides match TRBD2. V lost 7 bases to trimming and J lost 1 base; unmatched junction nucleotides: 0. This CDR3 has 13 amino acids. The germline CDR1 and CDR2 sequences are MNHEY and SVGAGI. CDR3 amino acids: CASKREGTDTQYF. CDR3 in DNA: TGTGCCAGCAAGCGGGAGGGCACAGATACGCAGTATTTT.